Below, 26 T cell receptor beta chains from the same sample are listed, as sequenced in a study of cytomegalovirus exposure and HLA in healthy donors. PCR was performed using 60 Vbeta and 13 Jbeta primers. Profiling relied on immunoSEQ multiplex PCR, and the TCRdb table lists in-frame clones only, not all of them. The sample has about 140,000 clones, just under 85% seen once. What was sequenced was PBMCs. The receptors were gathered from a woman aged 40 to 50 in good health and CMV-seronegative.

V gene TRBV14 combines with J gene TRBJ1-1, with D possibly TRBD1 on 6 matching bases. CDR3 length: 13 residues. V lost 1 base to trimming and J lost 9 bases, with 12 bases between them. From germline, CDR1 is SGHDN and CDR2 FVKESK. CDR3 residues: CASSQATGTQAFF. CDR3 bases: TGTGCCAGCAGCCAAGCGACCGGGACACAAGCTTTCTTT.

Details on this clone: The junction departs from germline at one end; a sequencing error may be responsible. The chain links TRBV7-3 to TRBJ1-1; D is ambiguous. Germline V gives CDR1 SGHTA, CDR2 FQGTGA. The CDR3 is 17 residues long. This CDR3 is CASSLTASRVMNTEAFF. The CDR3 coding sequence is TGTGCCAGCAGCCTAACAGCAAGTCGGGTCATGAACACTGAAGCTTTCTTT.

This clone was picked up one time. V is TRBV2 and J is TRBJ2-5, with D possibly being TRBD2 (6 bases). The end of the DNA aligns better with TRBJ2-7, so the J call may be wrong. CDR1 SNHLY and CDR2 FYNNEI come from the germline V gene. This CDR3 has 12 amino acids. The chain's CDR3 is CASHAGSYEQYF. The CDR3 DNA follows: TGTGCCAGCCATGCGGGGAGCTACGAGCAGTACTTC.

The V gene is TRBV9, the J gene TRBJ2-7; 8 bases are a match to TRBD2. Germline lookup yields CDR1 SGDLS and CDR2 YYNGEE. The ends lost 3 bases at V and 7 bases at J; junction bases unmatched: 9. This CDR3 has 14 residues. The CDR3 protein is CASSGGLALGEQYF. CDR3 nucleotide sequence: TGTGCCAGCAGCGGTGGACTAGCACTTGGGGAGCAGTACTTC.

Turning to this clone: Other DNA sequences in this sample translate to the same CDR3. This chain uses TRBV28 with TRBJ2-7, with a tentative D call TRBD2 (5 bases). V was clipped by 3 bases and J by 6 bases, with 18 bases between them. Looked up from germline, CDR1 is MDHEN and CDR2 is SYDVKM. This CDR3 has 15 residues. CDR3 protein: CASSFVGEIWSEQYF. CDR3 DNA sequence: TGTGCCAGCAGTTTTGTGGGAGAGATTTGGAGCGAGCAGTACTTC.

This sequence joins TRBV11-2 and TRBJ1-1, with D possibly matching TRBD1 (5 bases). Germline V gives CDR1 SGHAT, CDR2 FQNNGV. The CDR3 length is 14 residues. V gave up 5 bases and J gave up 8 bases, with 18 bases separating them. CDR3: CASSPPTRRGEAFF. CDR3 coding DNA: TGTGCCAGCAGCCCCCCAACACGGCGGGGGGAAGCTTTCTTT.

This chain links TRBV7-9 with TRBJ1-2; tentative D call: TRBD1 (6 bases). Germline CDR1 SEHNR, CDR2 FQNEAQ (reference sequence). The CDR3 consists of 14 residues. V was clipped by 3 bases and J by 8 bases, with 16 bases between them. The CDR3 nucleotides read TGTGCCAGCAGCTTCGCCAACAGGGCTCGAGGCTACACCTTC. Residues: CASSFANRARGYTF.

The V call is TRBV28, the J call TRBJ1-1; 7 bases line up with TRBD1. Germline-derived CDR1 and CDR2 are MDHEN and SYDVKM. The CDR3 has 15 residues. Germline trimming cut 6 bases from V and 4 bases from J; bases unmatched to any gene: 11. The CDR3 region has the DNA TGTGCCAGCAGCCCTCGACAGGGATTGAGCACTGAAGCTTTCTTT. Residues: CASSPRQGLSTEAFF.

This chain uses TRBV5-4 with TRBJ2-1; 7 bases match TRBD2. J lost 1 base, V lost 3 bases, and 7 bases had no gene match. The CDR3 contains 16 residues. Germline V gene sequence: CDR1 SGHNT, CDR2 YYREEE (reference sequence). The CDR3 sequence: CASSSGLEGSYNEQFF. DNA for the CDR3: TGTGCCAGCAGCTCAGGACTAGAAGGATCCTACAATGAGCAGTTCTTC. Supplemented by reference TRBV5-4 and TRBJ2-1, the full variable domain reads ETGVTQSPTHLIKTRGQQVTLRCSSQSGHNTVSWYQQALGQGPQFIFQYYREEENGRGNFPPRFSGLQFPNYSSELNVNALELDDSALYLCASSSGLEGSYNEQFFGPGTRLTVL.

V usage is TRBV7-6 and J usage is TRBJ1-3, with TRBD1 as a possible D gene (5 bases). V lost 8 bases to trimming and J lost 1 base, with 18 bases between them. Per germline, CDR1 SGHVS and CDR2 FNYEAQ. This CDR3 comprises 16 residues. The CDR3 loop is CASGDWRMLSGNTIYF. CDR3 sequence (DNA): TGTGCCAGCGGGGACTGGCGGATGTTGTCTGGAAACACCATATATTTT.

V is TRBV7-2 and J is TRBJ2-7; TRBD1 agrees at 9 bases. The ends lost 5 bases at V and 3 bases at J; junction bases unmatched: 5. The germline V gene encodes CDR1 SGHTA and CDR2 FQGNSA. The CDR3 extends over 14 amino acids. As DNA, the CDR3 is TGTGCCAGCAGCCCACGACAGGGGGTCTACGAGCAGTACTTC. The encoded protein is CASSPRQGVYEQYF.

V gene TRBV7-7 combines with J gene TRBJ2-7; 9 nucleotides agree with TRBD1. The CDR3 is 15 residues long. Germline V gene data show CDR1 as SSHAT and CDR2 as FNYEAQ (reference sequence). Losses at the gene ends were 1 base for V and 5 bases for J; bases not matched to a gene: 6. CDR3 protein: CASSLGDRDIDEQYF. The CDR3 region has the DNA TGTGCCAGCAGCTTAGGGGACAGGGATATAGACGAGCAGTACTTC.

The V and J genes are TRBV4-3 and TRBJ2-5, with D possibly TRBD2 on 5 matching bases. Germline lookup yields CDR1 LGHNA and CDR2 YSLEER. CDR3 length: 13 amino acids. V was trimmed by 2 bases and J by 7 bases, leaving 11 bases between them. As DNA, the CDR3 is TGCGCCAGCAGCCAAAATCCCCGGGGGACCCAGTACTTC. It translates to CASSQNPRGTQYF.

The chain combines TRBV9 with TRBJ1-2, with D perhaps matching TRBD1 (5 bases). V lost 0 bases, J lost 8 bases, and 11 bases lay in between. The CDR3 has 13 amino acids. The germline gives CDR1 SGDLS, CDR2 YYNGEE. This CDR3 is CASSVEPGRGYTF. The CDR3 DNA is TGTGCCAGCAGCGTAGAGCCAGGGAGGGGCTACACCTTC.

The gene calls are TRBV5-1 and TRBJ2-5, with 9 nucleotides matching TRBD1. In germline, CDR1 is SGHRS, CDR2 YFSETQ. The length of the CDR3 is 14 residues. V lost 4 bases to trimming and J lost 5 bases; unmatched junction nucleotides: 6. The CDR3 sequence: CASSRGQGPETQYF. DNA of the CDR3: TGCGCCAGCAGCAGGGGACAGGGACCGGAGACCCAGTACTTC.

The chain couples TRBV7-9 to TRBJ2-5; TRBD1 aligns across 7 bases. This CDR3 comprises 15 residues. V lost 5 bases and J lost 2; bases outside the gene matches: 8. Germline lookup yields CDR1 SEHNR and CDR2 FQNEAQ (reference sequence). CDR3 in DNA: TGTGCCAGCAGCCCTAGACAGGGTATACAAGAGACCCAGTACTTC. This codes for CASSPRQGIQETQYF.

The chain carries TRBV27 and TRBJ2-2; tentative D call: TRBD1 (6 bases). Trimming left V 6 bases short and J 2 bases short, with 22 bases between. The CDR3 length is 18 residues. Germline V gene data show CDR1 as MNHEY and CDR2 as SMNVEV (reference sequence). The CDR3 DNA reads TGTGCCAGCAGCCCAACGGTGGACAGCCTACTTAACACCGGGGAGCTGTTTTTT. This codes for CASSPTVDSLLNTGELFF.

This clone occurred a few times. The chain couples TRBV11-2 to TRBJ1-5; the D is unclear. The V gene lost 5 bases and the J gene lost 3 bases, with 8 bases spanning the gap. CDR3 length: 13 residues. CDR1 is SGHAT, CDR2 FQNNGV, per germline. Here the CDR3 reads CASSRVNNQPQHF. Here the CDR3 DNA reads TGTGCCAGCAGCCGGGTGAACAATCAGCCCCAGCATTTT.

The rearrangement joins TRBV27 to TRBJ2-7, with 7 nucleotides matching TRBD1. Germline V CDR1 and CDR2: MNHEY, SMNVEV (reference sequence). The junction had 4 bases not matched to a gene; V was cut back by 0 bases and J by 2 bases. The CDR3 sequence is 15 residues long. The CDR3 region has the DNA TGTGCCAGCAGTTTATCCCGGACAGGTACCTACGAGCAGTACTTC. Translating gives CASSLSRTGTYEQYF.

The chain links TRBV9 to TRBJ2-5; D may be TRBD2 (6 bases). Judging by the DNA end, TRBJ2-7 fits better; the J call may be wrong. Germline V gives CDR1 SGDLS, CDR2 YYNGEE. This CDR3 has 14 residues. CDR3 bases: TGTGCCAGCAGCGTAGCGGGAGAACAATACGAGCAGTACTTC. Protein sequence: CASSVAGEQYEQYF.

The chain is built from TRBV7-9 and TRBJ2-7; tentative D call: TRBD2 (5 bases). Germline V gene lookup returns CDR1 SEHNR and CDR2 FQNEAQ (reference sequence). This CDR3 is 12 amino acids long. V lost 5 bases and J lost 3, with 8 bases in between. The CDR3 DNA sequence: TGTGCCAGCAGCCGGGAAATCTACGAGCAGTACTTC. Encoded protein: CASSREIYEQYF.

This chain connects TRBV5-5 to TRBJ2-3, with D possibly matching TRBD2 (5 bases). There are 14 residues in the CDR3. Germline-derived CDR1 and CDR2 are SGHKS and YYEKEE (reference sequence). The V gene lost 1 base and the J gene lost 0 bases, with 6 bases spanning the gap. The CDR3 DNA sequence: TGTGCCAGCAGCTTGCCGGGGAGCACAGATACGCAGTATTTT. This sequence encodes CASSLPGSTDTQYF.

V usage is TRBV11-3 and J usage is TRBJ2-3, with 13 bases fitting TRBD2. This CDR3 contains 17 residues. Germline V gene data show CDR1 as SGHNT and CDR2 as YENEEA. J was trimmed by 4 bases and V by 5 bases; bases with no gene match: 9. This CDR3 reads CASSPPGLAGVSDTQYF. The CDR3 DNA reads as TGTGCCAGCAGCCCACCAGGACTAGCGGGAGTCTCAGATACGCAGTATTTT.

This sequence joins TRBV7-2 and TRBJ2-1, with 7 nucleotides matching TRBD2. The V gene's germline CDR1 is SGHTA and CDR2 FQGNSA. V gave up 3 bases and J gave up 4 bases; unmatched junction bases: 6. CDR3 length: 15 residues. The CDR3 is CASSFGGDSYNEQFF. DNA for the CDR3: TGTGCCAGCAGCTTTGGGGGGGATTCTTACAATGAGCAGTTCTTC.

The CDR3 spells CASTDASGRAYNEQFF. CDR3 bases: TGTGCCAGCACCGATGCGAGCGGGAGGGCCTACAATGAGCAGTTCTTC. The rearrangement uses TRBV5-5 and TRBJ2-1, with 10 bases lining up with TRBD2. Germline CDR1 SGHKS, CDR2 YYEKEE (reference sequence). This CDR3 comprises 16 residues. V lost 6 bases and J lost 2; bases outside the gene matches: 8.

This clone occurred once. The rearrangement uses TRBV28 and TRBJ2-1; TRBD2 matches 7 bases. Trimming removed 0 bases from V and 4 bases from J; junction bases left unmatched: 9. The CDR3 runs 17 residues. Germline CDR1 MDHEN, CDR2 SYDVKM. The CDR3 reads CASSLWGGGRVYNEQFF. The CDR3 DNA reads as TGTGCCAGCAGTTTATGGGGAGGAGGGAGGGTTTACAATGAGCAGTTCTTC.